These 18 T cell receptor beta chains were sequenced from one sample in a study of blood T cells in healthy people across ages. Primers used in a second PCR of about 7 to 11 cycles were a sample-barcoded 5' primer and a J-beta primer mix. TCRdb ran MiXCR on the 5' RACE reads and lists one entry per CDR3 protein. Of roughly 800,000 distinct CDR3 sequences in the sample, about 37% are singletons; the top ten hold approximately 12%. The source material was blood. These receptors originate from a young man in good health.

V gene TRBV29-1 combines with J gene TRBJ2-7; D call uncertain. The assigned J gene may be wrong: the sequence end matches TRBJ2-5 better. CDR1 and CDR2 from the germline V gene are SQVTM and ANQGSEA. This CDR3 spans 11 amino acids. The CDR3 region has the DNA TGCAGCGTTCCCATTGGGGAGACCCAGTACTTC. Translating it yields CSVPIGETQYF.

This clonotype was seen a handful of times. An end of the junction differs from the germline gene, which may be a read error. CDR3 bases: TGTGCCAGCAGCTTAAGGACAGGGGGCACCGGGGAGCTGTTTTTT. Encoded protein: CASSLRTGGTGELFF. The rearrangement links TRBV5-1 to TRBJ2-2, with 10 bases aligning to TRBD1. Germline V gene lookup returns CDR1 SGHRS and CDR2 YFSETQ. The CDR3 sequence is 15 residues long. The variable domain in full, completed from reference TRBV5-1 and TRBJ2-2, reads KAGVTQTPRYLIKTRGQQVTLSCSPISGHRSVSWYQQTPGQGLQFLFEYFSETQRNKGNFPGRFSGRQFSNSRSEMNVSTLELGDSALYLCASSLRTGGTGELFFGEGSRLTVL.

The chain recombines TRBV4-1 with TRBJ1-5; D possibly corresponds to TRBD1 (6 bases). This CDR3 region has 15 residues. V lost 0 bases, J lost 9 bases, and 15 bases lay in between. Germline-derived CDR1 and CDR2 are MGHRA and YSYEKL. CDR3 protein: CASSQDAAVGGPQHF. In DNA, the CDR3 is TGCGCCAGCAGCCAAGATGCCGCGGTAGGGGGGCCCCAGCATTTT.

The rearrangement links TRBV29-1 to TRBJ2-2; maybe TRBD2 (5 bases). V shed 5 bases and J shed 5 bases, with 12 bases lying between them. The CDR3 is 13 amino acids. Looked up from germline, CDR1 is SQVTM and CDR2 is ANQGSEA. The CDR3 loop is CSVSRGGTGELFF. The CDR3 region has the DNA TGCAGCGTTTCGCGCGGAGGAACCGGGGAGCTGTTTTTT.

This clonotype has ten or more counts. The chain employs TRBV7-2 and TRBJ2-3, with a possible D match to TRBD2 (7 bases). From germline, CDR1 is SGHTA and CDR2 FQGNSA. CDR3 length: 15 residues. The V end was cut by 2 bases, the J end by 6 bases, with 15 bases between. The CDR3 here is CASSLSAGAGDTQYF. The CDR3 nucleotides are TGTGCCAGCAGCTTAAGCGCGGGGGCGGGGGATACGCAGTATTTT.

This clonotype appeared a few times. The chain employs TRBV9 and TRBJ2-5, with D tentatively TRBD1 or TRBD2 (5 bases each). V lost 0 bases and J lost 4, with 13 bases in between. This CDR3 has 15 amino acids. Germline V CDR1 and CDR2: SGDLS, YYNGEE. The CDR3 nucleotides are TGTGCCAGCAGCGTAGGTAACAGTGGGGGAGAGACCCAGTACTTC. Translating gives CASSVGNSGGETQYF. Looking up the rest from reference TRBV9 and TRBJ2-5 gives the full variable domain: DSGVTQTPKHLITATGQRVTLRCSPRSGDLSVYWYQQSLDQGLQFLIQYYNGEERAKGNILERFSAQQFPDLHSELNLSSLELGDSALYFCASSVGNSGGETQYFGPGTRLLVL.

There are a few counts of this clonotype. The V call is TRBV3-1, the J call TRBJ2-5; TRBD2 matches 8 bases. V lost 4 bases, J lost 3 bases, and 7 bases stayed unmatched. This CDR3 is 15 amino acids long. The V gene's germline CDR1 is LGHDT and CDR2 YNNKEL (reference sequence). This chain's CDR3 is CASSPPRGVEETQYF. The CDR3 DNA follows: TGTGCCAGCAGCCCCCCGCGGGGGGTCGAAGAGACCCAGTACTTC.

This clonotype was picked up a small number of times. V and J are TRBV7-9 and TRBJ2-7; no clear D gene. V lost 4 bases and J lost 3, with 7 bases in between. The CDR3 totals 12 residues. Germline assignment: CDR1 SEHNR and CDR2 FQNEAQ (reference sequence). CDR3 nucleotides: TGTGCCAGCAGCTCCAGGAACTACGAGCAGTACTTC. Translation gives CASSSRNYEQYF.

In the case of this clonotype: A much larger clone lies one base from this, so it may be a read error. J is TRBJ1-6 and V is TRBV4-1; D unclear. There are 15 residues in the CDR3. V was shortened by 10 bases and J by 0 bases, with 13 bases between the two germline ends. Germline V gene sequence: CDR1 MGHRA, CDR2 YSYEKL. The CDR3: CATRPRSSYNSPLHF. The CDR3 region has the DNA TGCGCCACGAGACCGCGAAGCTCCTATAATTCACCCCTCCACTTT.

This clonotype was counted only a few times. V is TRBV12-3 or TRBV12-4 and J is TRBJ1-4; weak D call: TRBD1 (5 bases). The CDR3 loop spans 14 amino acids. Trimming left V 6 bases short and J 3 bases short, with 11 bases between. This CDR3 reads CASRATEPNEKLFF. As DNA, the CDR3 is TGTGCCAGCAGGGCGACAGAACCTAATGAAAAACTGTTTTTT.

In this sample, this clonotype turned up many times. The chain combines TRBV3-1 with TRBJ2-7, with no clear D. The germline gives CDR1 LGHDT, CDR2 YNNKEL (reference sequence). This CDR3 comprises 13 residues. The V gene lost 4 bases and the J gene lost 3 bases, with 10 bases spanning the gap. The CDR3 reads CASSRLGYYEQYF. The CDR3 coding sequence is TGTGCCAGCAGCCGGCTCGGATACTACGAGCAGTACTTC.

The table lists this clonotype with a few counts. The chain links TRBV20-1 to TRBJ2-3; TRBD2 matches at 12 bases. This CDR3 spans 19 amino acids. Germline V CDR1 and CDR2: DFQATT, SNEGSKA (reference sequence). Unmatched junction bases numbered 10, after V lost 0 bases and J lost 0 bases. CDR3 residues: CSARDLTSGGTTSTDTQYF. The CDR3 region has the DNA TGCAGTGCTAGAGACCTGACTAGCGGGGGAACCACTAGCACAGATACGCAGTATTTT.

This sequence joins TRBV5-6 and TRBJ2-1; maybe TRBD1 (6 bases). The germline V gene has CDR1 SGHDT and CDR2 YYEEEE. The CDR3 consists of 17 residues. The V and J ends lost 0 bases and 1 base respectively, with 14 bases between them. The CDR3 coding sequence is TGTGCCAGCAGCTTGGATCTGTGGCAGGGGTCCTACAATGAGCAGTTCTTC. Amino acid sequence: CASSLDLWQGSYNEQFF.

There are a few counts of this clonotype. V is TRBV20-1 and J is TRBJ2-3, with 7 bases lining up with TRBD2. Germline CDR1 reads DFQATT; CDR2 reads SNEGSKA (reference sequence). V lost 6 bases and J lost 0; bases outside the gene matches: 9. The CDR3 extends over 15 amino acids. The CDR3 region has the DNA TGCAGTGCAGAGGAAGCGGGGCCGAGCACAGATACGCAGTATTTT. Translated: CSAEEAGPSTDTQYF.

A word on this clonotype: A junction end diverges from the germline sequence, so it may reflect a read error. The V call is TRBV28, the J call TRBJ1-2; unclear D gene. CDR3 size: 13 residues. Germline lookup yields CDR1 MDHEN and CDR2 SYDVKM. CDR3 bases: TGCGCCAGCAGTTTCCGGGGATCTGATGGCTACACCTTC. Its translation is CASSFRGSDGYTF.

V usage is TRBV20-1 and J usage is TRBJ1-6; D uncertain. This CDR3 region has 12 residues. CDR1 and CDR2 (germline): DFQATT, SNEGSKA (reference sequence). The V end lost 5 bases, the J end lost 9 bases, and 11 bases lay between the germline ends. CDR3: CSAGKQLSPLHF. DNA for the CDR3: TGCAGTGCTGGGAAGCAGCTTTCACCCCTCCACTTT.

This clonotype showed up just a few times. CDR3 in DNA: TGCAGTGCTACGGGGACAGGGACTGAGCAGTACTTC. Encoded protein: CSATGTGTEQYF. The V gene is TRBV20-1, the J gene TRBJ2-5; 9 nucleotides align to TRBD1. This CDR3 contains 12 residues. Germline V gene lookup returns CDR1 DFQATT and CDR2 SNEGSKA (reference sequence). J lost 11 bases, V lost 4 bases, and 8 bases had no gene match.

The CDR3 is CSVAGTSEYNEQFF. The CDR3 nucleotides are TGCAGCGTAGCCGGGACTAGCGAATACAATGAGCAGTTCTTC. V and J are TRBV29-1 and TRBJ2-1; 10 positions agree with TRBD2. Losses at the gene ends were 6 bases for V and 4 bases for J; bases not matched to a gene: 6. The CDR3 totals 14 residues. Germline V lookup: CDR1 SQVTM, CDR2 ANQGSEA.